These 28 T cell receptor beta chains came from one sample sequenced in a study of PD-L1 blockade in urothelial cancer. Generated by immunoSEQ multiplex PCR, the TCRdb table keeps only in-frame clones and is missing some. The data hold 70,000 to 85,000 clones, with roughly 90% observed a single time. Time point meaning: pretreatment peripheral blood. The specimen comprised PBMCs, sampled around atezolizumab (anti-PD-L1) treatment. These receptors came from a man between 65 and 80 years old with urothelial cancer.

The chain couples TRBV12-5 to TRBJ2-1, with 9 bases identical to TRBD2. Trimming cost V 9 bases and J 7 bases; bases outside gene matches: 7. CDR3 length equals 13 residues. Looked up from germline, CDR1 is LGHNT and CDR2 is FRNRAP. The CDR3 loop is CASGEAGGNEQFF. CDR3 coding DNA: TGTGCTAGCGGGGAAGCGGGAGGTAATGAGCAGTTCTTC.

The rearrangement joins TRBV23-1 to TRBJ2-7; 10 positions agree with TRBD2. TRBV23-1 is filed as an ORF, its function uncertain. V was clipped by 4 bases and J by 3 bases; unmatched bases: 12. The CDR3 loop spans 17 amino acids. CDR3 residues: CASSRAPGGTSDYEQYF. The CDR3 nucleotides read TGCGCCAGCAGTCGGGCCCCCGGTGGGACTAGCGACTACGAGCAGTACTTC.

DNA for the CDR3: TGTGCCAGCAGCATGGCTTCGGGACCGGGGGCCTACGAGCAGTACTTC. Encoded protein: CASSMASGPGAYEQYF. This rearrangement joins TRBV5-6 to TRBJ2-7, with a tentative D call TRBD2 (6 bases). CDR3 length: 16 amino acids. CDR1 is SGHDT, CDR2 YYEEEE, per germline. Trimming pared 4 bases from V and 2 bases from J, leaving 19 bases between.

This chain joins TRBV18 and TRBJ2-1, with 10 bases identical to TRBD2. The trim removed 6 bases at V and 0 bases at J, leaving 2 bases unmatched. The CDR3 is made up of 15 amino acids. Germline CDR1 and CDR2: KGHSH and LQKENI. This CDR3 is CASSPSGSSYNEQFF. The CDR3 DNA reads as TGTGCCAGCTCGCCTAGCGGGAGCTCCTACAATGAGCAGTTCTTC.

CDR3 residues: CASSVELQGTGNTIYF. In DNA, the CDR3 is TGTGCCAGCAGCGTTGAACTACAGGGGACTGGAAACACCATATATTTT. This chain uses TRBV9 with TRBJ1-3, with 7 bases matching TRBD1. J was trimmed by 2 bases and V by 2 bases; bases with no gene match: 7. The length of the CDR3 is 16 residues. In germline, CDR1 is SGDLS, CDR2 YYNGEE.

This clone has just a few counts. The CDR3 spells CASSPLGQGPTEAFF. CDR3 nucleotides: TGTGCCAGTAGTCCTCTCGGACAGGGGCCCACTGAAGCTTTCTTT. The chain couples TRBV19 to TRBJ1-1; TRBD1 agrees at 9 bases. Germline loops: CDR1 LNHDA, CDR2 SQIVND (reference sequence). The J segment lost 4 bases and the V segment lost 5 bases, leaving 8 bases of the junction unmatched. The CDR3 is 15 residues long.

The chain joins TRBV7-3 to TRBJ2-1; D may be TRBD2 (6 bases). This CDR3 is 15 amino acids long. Germline CDR1 is SGHTA and CDR2 is FQGTGA. Trimming stripped 5 bases from V and 1 base from J, with 12 bases between. The CDR3 sequence: CASSPNAGSYNEQFF. For the CDR3, the DNA is TGTGCCAGCAGCCCTAACGCGGGGTCCTACAATGAGCAGTTCTTC.

The chain couples TRBV7-9 to TRBJ2-2; D is possibly TRBD2 (6 bases). Trimming removed 2 bases from V and 4 bases from J, with 14 bases in between. The germline gives CDR1 SEHNR, CDR2 FQNEAQ (reference sequence). The CDR3 is 16 residues long. CDR3 DNA: TGTGCCAGCAGCTTACCGGGACTTCCAATCACCGGGGAGCTGTTTTTT. Its translation: CASSLPGLPITGELFF.

The chain couples TRBV27 to TRBJ1-2, with 8 nucleotides matching TRBD1. CDR3 length: 12 residues. V lost 6 bases to trimming and J lost 8 bases; unmatched junction nucleotides: 5. The germline gives CDR1 MNHEY, CDR2 SMNVEV (reference sequence). CDR3 nucleotides: TGTGCCAGCAGCCCGCAGGGGGCGGGCTACACCTTC. Its protein is CASSPQGAGYTF.

The V and J genes are TRBV7-2 and TRBJ2-1; D remains unclear. The V gene's germline CDR1 is SGHTA and CDR2 FQGNSA. There are 14 residues in the CDR3. The V end lost 1 base, the J end lost 6 bases, and 10 bases lay between the germline ends. This CDR3 is CASSLGGEFNEQFF. The CDR3 bases are TGTGCCAGCAGCTTAGGAGGAGAGTTCAATGAGCAGTTCTTC.

The rearrangement uses TRBV6-1 and TRBJ2-7; TRBD1 aligns across 10 bases. There are 19 residues in the CDR3. Per the germline V gene, CDR1 is MNHNS and CDR2 is SASEGT. V lost 0 bases to trimming and J lost 3 bases; unmatched junction nucleotides: 14. The CDR3 DNA reads as TGTGCCAGCAGTGAAGCGCTAGAATTAGGGACAGGGGAGATCTACGAGCAGTACTTC. Residues: CASSEALELGTGEIYEQYF.

The chain uses TRBV6-5 and TRBJ2-1; TRBD2 might be the D (5 bases). The CDR3 consists of 14 residues. CDR1 MNHEY and CDR2 SVGAGI come from the germline V gene. V was pared by 7 bases and J by 6 bases, with 16 bases between. CDR3 nucleotides: TGTGCCAGCAAGGCAGCGGCTACCCTCAATGAGCAGTTCTTC. Protein sequence: CASKAAATLNEQFF.

This chain uses TRBV5-5 with TRBJ2-1; D remains ambiguous. This CDR3 contains 14 residues. V was shortened by 1 base and J by 4 bases, with 9 bases between the two germline ends. CDR1 SGHKS and CDR2 YYEKEE come from the germline V gene (reference sequence). The CDR3 region is CASSLMNLYNEQFF. CDR3 sequence (DNA): TGTGCCAGCAGCTTGATGAACTTATACAATGAGCAGTTCTTC.

V usage is TRBV7-9 and J usage is TRBJ2-7, with TRBD2 matching over 13 bases. Germline trimming cut 5 bases from V and 3 bases from J; bases unmatched to any gene: 10. Germline loops: CDR1 SEHNR, CDR2 FQNEAQ (reference sequence). The CDR3 is 17 residues long. The DNA of the CDR3 is TGTGCCAGCAGCCAACCCCCGGGACTAGCGGGACTCTACGAGCAGTACTTC. Translation gives CASSQPPGLAGLYEQYF.

The rearrangement uses TRBV5-1 and TRBJ2-3, with D possibly matching TRBD2 (6 bases). Deletions cut 2 bases from V and 3 bases from J, with 16 bases between. The CDR3 loop spans 16 amino acids. CDR1 SGHRS and CDR2 YFSETQ come from the germline V gene. CDR3 bases: TGCGCCAGCAGCTTACCCCCGGGAGCACCGACAGATACGCAGTATTTT. As protein: CASSLPPGAPTDTQYF.

V is TRBV11-3 and J is TRBJ2-5, with TRBD1 as a possible D gene (5 bases). Germline V gene sequence: CDR1 SGHNT, CDR2 YENEEA. Trimming shortened V by 5 bases and J by 1 base, and 8 bases separated the two germline ends. There are 13 residues in the CDR3. CDR3 residues: CASSRQFQETQYF. The CDR3 DNA sequence: TGTGCCAGCAGCCGACAGTTCCAAGAGACCCAGTACTTC.

On this clone itself: At one of its ends the junction is not consistent with the germline gene, which may arise from a read error. Different DNA sequences within this sample yield the same CDR3. The genes are TRBV25-1 and TRBJ2-5; no definite D call. The CDR3 spans 11 residues. Germline CDR1 MGHDK, CDR2 SYGVNS. The CDR3 DNA is TGCGCCAGCAGCCTCCAAGAGACCCAGTACTTC. It is translated as CASSLQETQYF.

The chain recombines TRBV19 with TRBJ2-7; TRBD2 matches at 12 bases. Trimming cost V 9 bases and J 3 bases; bases outside gene matches: 6. This CDR3 has 14 amino acids. The germline CDR1 and CDR2 sequences are LNHDA and SQIVND (reference sequence). The CDR3 here is CASSRTSGDYEQYF. For the CDR3, the DNA is TGTGCCAGCTCCCGGACTAGCGGGGACTACGAGCAGTACTTC. The complete variable domain, with remaining parts taken from reference TRBV19 and TRBJ2-7, reads DGGITQSPKYLFRKEGQNVTLSCEQNLNHDAMYWYRQDPGQGLRLIYYSQIVNDFQKGDIAEGYSVSREKKESFPLTVTSAQKNPTAFYLCASSRTSGDYEQYFGPGTRLTVT.

In the case of this clone: At the DNA level, this CDR3 is encoded by other sequences in the same sample as well. The V call is TRBV28, the J call TRBJ1-3; D is uncertain. Germline V CDR1 and CDR2: MDHEN, SYDVKM. The CDR3 is 12 amino acids. The V end lost 3 bases, the J end lost 3 bases, and 3 bases lay between the germline ends. CDR3 nucleotide sequence: TGTGCCAGCAGTTTTCGTGGAAACACCATATATTTT. Translating it yields CASSFRGNTIYF. The full variable domain, in which reference TRBV28 and TRBJ1-3 provide the parts outside the CDR3, is DVKVTQSSRYLVKRTGEKVFLECVQDMDHENMFWYRQDPGLGLRLIYFSYDVKMKEKGDIPEGYSVSREKKERFSLILESASTNQTSMYLCASSFRGNTIYFGEGSWLTVV.

The chain joins TRBV5-1 to TRBJ1-1, with D perhaps matching TRBD1 (6 bases). V lost 0 bases to trimming and J lost 2 bases, with 11 bases between them. The CDR3 consists of 15 residues. Germline CDR1 is SGHRS and CDR2 is YFSETQ. In DNA, the CDR3 is TGCGCCAGCAGCTTGGTACAGGGCGCTAACACTGAAGCTTTCTTT. Residues: CASSLVQGANTEAFF. Variable domain in full (rest from reference TRBV5-1 and TRBJ1-1): KAGVTQTPRYLIKTRGQQVTLSCSPISGHRSVSWYQQTPGQGLQFLFEYFSETQRNKGNFPGRFSGRQFSNSRSEMNVSTLELGDSALYLCASSLVQGANTEAFFGQGTRLTVV.

The V gene is TRBV18, the J gene TRBJ2-7; maybe TRBD1 (6 bases). In germline, CDR1 is KGHSH, CDR2 LQKENI. V shed 6 bases and J shed 1 base, with 10 bases lying between them. The CDR3 runs to 13 residues. The CDR3 loop reads CASSPTGSYEQYF. CDR3 nucleotides: TGTGCCAGCTCTCCGACAGGATCCTACGAGCAGTACTTC.

V usage is TRBV5-6 and J usage is TRBJ1-4, with 7 nucleotides matching TRBD1. The CDR3 covers 19 residues. Germline V gives CDR1 SGHDT, CDR2 YYEEEE. The V gene end was trimmed by 2 bases and the J gene end by 0 bases; junction bases not matched to a gene: 13. The DNA of the CDR3 is TGTGCCAGCAGCTTTGGACCAGGGACAGAATCCGCAACTAATGAAAAACTGTTTTTT. Protein product: CASSFGPGTESATNEKLFF.

The chain uses TRBV5-1 and TRBJ2-5; TRBD2 matches at 11 bases. The J segment lost 5 bases and the V segment lost 0 bases, leaving 3 bases of the junction unmatched. This CDR3 spans 15 amino acids. Germline V gene sequence: CDR1 SGHRS, CDR2 YFSETQ. The chain's CDR3 is CASSLAGLAGETQYF. CDR3 coding DNA: TGCGCCAGCAGCTTGGCCGGACTAGCGGGTGAGACCCAGTACTTC.

The rearrangement links TRBV7-9 to TRBJ1-1, with 9 nucleotides matching TRBD1. The germline V gene has CDR1 SEHNR and CDR2 FQNEAQ (reference sequence). The V and J ends lost 3 bases and 7 bases, in that order; junction bases with no gene match: 6. The CDR3 length is 14 residues. CDR3 in amino acids: CASSLKGQGFEAFF. Here the CDR3 DNA reads TGTGCCAGCAGCTTGAAAGGACAGGGGTTTGAAGCTTTCTTT.

This chain joins TRBV15 and TRBJ2-3; TRBD2 aligns across 10 bases. This CDR3 region has 16 residues. V lost 2 bases to trimming and J lost 5 bases; unmatched junction nucleotides: 7. Germline V CDR1 and CDR2: LNHNV, YYDKDF (reference sequence). The chain's CDR3 is CATSRPLAGEKDTQYF. As DNA, the CDR3 is TGTGCCACCAGCAGACCCCTAGCGGGAGAAAAAGATACGCAGTATTTT.

This chain uses TRBV6-1 with TRBJ2-7; D gene ambiguous. Germline CDR1 MNHNS, CDR2 SASEGT. The length of the CDR3 is 15 residues. V dropped 0 bases and J dropped 0 bases, with 9 bases sitting between them. The CDR3 DNA reads as TGTGCCAGCAGTGAAGCTGGCTTTGCCTCCTACGAGCAGTACTTC. This sequence encodes CASSEAGFASYEQYF.

The rearrangement links TRBV4-1 to TRBJ2-3; a weak D match, TRBD1 (6 bases). There are 15 residues in the CDR3. Per the germline V gene, CDR1 is MGHRA and CDR2 is YSYEKL. V lost 1 base, J lost 4 bases, and 12 bases lay in between. The CDR3: CASSQGVRQADTQYF. DNA for the CDR3: TGCGCCAGCAGCCAAGGGGTCAGACAGGCAGATACGCAGTATTTT.

The chain couples TRBV10-3 to TRBJ2-7, with 8 bases fitting TRBD1. CDR1 is ENHRY, CDR2 SYGVKD, per germline. The V gene end was trimmed by 2 bases and the J gene end by 3 bases; junction bases not matched to a gene: 9. The CDR3 covers 16 residues. The CDR3 coding sequence is TGTGCCATCAGTGAGGCCGCCGGGACAGGTGGCTACGAGCAGTACTTC. It codes for CAISEAAGTGGYEQYF.